Listed below are T cell receptor beta chains from one sample, sequenced in a study of T cell responses to AZD1222 COVID-19 vaccine. The assay was immunoSEQ multiplex PCR, and TCRdb's table has in-frame clones only and misses some. The sample records about 150,000 clones, about 93% being singletons. The specimen comprised peripheral blood, sampled on day 0 of AZD1222 vaccination. Receptors originate from an adult in good health. The CDR3 runs from the conserved cysteine through the conserved F or W. The order of the fields is J gene, V gene, clone size, D gene, CDR3 protein, CDR3 DNA. The D gene is left open where the match is weak. Part of the rows lack a size; the others show once, few, many or a class for expanded clones.

>TRBJ2-1|TRBV11-2|-|TRBD2
CASSLDGDYLYNEQFF
TGTGCCAGCAGCTTAGATGGGGACTATCTTTACAATGAGCAGTTCTTC
>TRBJ1-1|TRBV28|-|-
CASSQGRSEAFF
TGTGCCAGCAGTCAGGGCAGGAGTGAAGCTTTCTTT
>TRBJ2-7|TRBV11-3|-|-
CASSEGPPSSYEQYF
TGTGCCAGCAGCGAGGGCCCACCCAGCTCCTACGAGCAGTACTTC
>TRBJ2-5|TRBV7-8|-|-
CASSSLRETQYF
TGTGCCAGCAGCTCTCTACGGGAGACCCAGTACTTC
>TRBJ2-7|TRBV29-1|-|-
CSIKSERSSYEQYF
TGCAGCATAAAGTCTGAGCGGAGCTCCTACGAGCAGTACTTC
>TRBJ2-1|TRBV25-1|-|-
CASSEWSGTENEQFF
TGTGCCAGCAGTGAATGGTCAGGGACGGAGAATGAGCAGTTCTTC
>TRBJ2-1|TRBV15|-|-
CATSPDGPEAYNEQFF
TGTGCCACCAGCCCAGACGGGCCGGAGGCCTACAATGAGCAGTTCTTC
>TRBJ2-3|TRBV9|few|-
CASSVGVPFTDTQYF
TGTGCCAGCAGCGTAGGGGTGCCATTCACAGATACGCAGTATTTT
>TRBJ1-5|TRBV6-5|-|TRBD1
CASKSRDRGNQPQHF
TGTGCCAGCAAGAGCCGGGACAGGGGTAATCAGCCCCAGCATTTT
>TRBJ1-2|TRBV10-3|-|TRBD1
CAITRTGQGYTF
TGTGCCATCACCCGGACAGGTCAAGGCTACACCTTC
>TRBJ1-1|TRBV6-2/TRBV6-3|-|TRBD1
CASSTTGGGGAFF
TGTGCCAGCAGTACGACAGGGGGCGGGGGAGCTTTCTTT